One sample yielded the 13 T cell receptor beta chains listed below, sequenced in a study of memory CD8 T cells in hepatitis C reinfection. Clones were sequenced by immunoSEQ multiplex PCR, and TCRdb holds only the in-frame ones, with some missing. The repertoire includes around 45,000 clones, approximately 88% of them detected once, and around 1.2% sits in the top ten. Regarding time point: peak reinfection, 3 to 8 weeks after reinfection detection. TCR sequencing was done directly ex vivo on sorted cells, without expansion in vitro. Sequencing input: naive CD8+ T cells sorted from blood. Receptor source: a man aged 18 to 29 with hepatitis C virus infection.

The CDR3 here is CASSVRDRVYEQYF. In nucleotides, the CDR3 is TGTGCCAGCAGTGTCCGGGACAGGGTCTACGAGCAGTACTTC. This chain connects TRBV6-5 to TRBJ2-7; 9 nucleotides agree with TRBD1. J lost 3 bases, V lost 5 bases, and 5 bases had no gene match. The CDR3 is made up of 14 amino acids. Germline CDR1 reads MNHEY; CDR2 reads SVGAGI.

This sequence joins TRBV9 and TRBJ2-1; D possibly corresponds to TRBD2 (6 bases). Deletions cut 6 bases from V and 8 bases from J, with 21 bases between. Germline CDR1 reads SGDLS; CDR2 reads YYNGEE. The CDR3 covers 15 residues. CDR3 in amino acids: CASNRGKGRSDEQFF. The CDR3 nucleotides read TGTGCCAGCAACCGGGGGAAGGGGAGGTCGGATGAGCAGTTCTTC.

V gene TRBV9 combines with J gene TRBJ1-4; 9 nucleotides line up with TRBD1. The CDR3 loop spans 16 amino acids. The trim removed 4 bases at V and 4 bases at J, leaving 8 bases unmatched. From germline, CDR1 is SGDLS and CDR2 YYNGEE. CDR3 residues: CASSTTGGSGNEKLFF. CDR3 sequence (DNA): TGTGCCAGCAGCACAACAGGGGGCTCGGGTAATGAAAAACTGTTTTTT.

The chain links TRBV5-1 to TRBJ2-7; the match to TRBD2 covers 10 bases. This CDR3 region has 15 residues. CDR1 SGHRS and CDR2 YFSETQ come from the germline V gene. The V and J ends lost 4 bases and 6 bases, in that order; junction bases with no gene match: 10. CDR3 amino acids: CASSIGTSEESEQYF. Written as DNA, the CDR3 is TGCGCCAGCAGCATAGGGACTAGCGAGGAATCCGAGCAGTACTTC.

This chain's CDR3 is CASSSPDREWDEQYF. The CDR3 DNA sequence: TGTGCCAGCAGCTCTCCCGACAGGGAGTGGGACGAGCAGTACTTC. The gene calls are TRBV7-8 and TRBJ2-7, with 7 bases fitting TRBD1. This CDR3 has 15 amino acids. Per germline, CDR1 SGHVS and CDR2 FQNEAQ. V lost 4 bases to trimming and J lost 5 bases; unmatched junction nucleotides: 11. Supplemented by reference TRBV7-8 and TRBJ2-7, the full variable domain reads GAGVSQSPRYKVAKRGQDVALRCDPISGHVSLFWYQQALGQGPEFLTYFQNEAQLDKSGLPSDRFFAERPEGSVSTLKIQRTQQEDSAVYLCASSSPDREWDEQYFGPGTRLTVT.

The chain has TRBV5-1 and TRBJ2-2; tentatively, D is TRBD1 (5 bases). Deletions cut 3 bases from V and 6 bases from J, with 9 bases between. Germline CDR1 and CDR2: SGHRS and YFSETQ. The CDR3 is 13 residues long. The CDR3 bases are TGCGCCAGCAGCTGGACAATTGCCGGGGAGCTGTTTTTT. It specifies CASSWTIAGELFF.

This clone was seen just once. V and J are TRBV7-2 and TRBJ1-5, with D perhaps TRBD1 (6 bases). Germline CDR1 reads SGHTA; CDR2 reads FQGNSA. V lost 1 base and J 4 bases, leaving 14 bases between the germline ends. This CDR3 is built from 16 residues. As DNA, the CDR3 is TGTGCCAGCAGCTTAGTTGGCAGGGGATTTAATCAGCCCCAGCATTTT. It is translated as CASSLVGRGFNQPQHF.

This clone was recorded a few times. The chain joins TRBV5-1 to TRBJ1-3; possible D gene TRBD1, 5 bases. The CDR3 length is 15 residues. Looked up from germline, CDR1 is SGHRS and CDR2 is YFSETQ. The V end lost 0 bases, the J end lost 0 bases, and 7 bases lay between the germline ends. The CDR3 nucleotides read TGCGCCAGCAGCTTGGGGACAAGCTCTGGAAACACCATATATTTT. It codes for CASSLGTSSGNTIYF. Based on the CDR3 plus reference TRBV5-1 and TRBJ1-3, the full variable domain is KAGVTQTPRYLIKTRGQQVTLSCSPISGHRSVSWYQQTPGQGLQFLFEYFSETQRNKGNFPGRFSGRQFSNSRSEMNVSTLELGDSALYLCASSLGTSSGNTIYFGEGSWLTVV.

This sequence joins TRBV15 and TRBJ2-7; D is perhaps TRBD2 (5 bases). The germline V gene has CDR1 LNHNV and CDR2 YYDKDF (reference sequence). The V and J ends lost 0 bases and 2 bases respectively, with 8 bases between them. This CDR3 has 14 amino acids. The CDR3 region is CATSRDRGPYEQYV. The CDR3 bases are TGTGCCACCAGCAGAGATCGAGGGCCCTACGAGCAGTACGTC.

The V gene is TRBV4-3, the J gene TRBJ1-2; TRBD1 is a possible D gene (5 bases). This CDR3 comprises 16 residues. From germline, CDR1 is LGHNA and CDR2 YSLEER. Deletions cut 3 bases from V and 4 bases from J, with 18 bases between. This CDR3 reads CASSHRLVEGVYGYTF. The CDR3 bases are TGCGCCAGCAGCCACAGACTAGTAGAAGGGGTCTATGGCTACACCTTC.

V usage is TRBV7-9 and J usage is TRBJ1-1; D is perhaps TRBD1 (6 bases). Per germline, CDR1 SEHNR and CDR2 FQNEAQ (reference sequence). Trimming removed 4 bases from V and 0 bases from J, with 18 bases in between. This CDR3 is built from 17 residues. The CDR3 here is CASSSPQGQTMNTEAFF. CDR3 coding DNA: TGTGCCAGCAGCTCACCCCAAGGACAGACCATGAACACTGAAGCTTTCTTT.

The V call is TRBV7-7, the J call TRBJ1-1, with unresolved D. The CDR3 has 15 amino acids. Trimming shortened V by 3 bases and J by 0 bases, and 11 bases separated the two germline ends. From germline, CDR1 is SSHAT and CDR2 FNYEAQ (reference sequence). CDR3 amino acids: CASSFTAAVNTEAFF. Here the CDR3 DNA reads TGTGCCAGCAGCTTCACAGCGGCGGTGAACACTGAAGCTTTCTTT.

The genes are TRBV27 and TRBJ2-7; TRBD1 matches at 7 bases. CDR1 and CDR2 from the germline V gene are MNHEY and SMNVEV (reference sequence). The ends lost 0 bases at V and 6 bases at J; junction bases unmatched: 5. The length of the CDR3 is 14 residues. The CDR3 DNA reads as TGTGCCAGCAGTTTATCGACAGGGATAGGCGAGCAGTACTTC. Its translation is CASSLSTGIGEQYF.